These 24 T cell receptor beta chains were sequenced from one sample in a study of radiotherapy plus CTLA-4 blockade in lung cancer. Clones were read by immunoSEQ multiplex PCR, and TCRdb kept only the in-frame ones, dropping some. Here the sample spans roughly 77,000 clones, roughly 80% being singletons. This specimen was peripheral blood, taken from a patient treated with radiotherapy plus ipilimumab. Receptor source: a human donor with non-small cell lung cancer whose response to radiotherapy plus ipilimumab could not be evaluated.

This chain connects TRBV4-1 to TRBJ2-7; D remains ambiguous. The germline V gene encodes CDR1 MGHRA and CDR2 YSYEKL. V shed 1 base and J shed 0 bases, with 7 bases lying between them. The CDR3 loop spans 14 amino acids. The CDR3 spells CASSQVYSSYEQYF. CDR3 bases: TGCGCCAGCAGCCAAGTCTACAGCTCCTACGAGCAGTACTTC.

The rearrangement joins TRBV29-1 to TRBJ1-2; D gene uncertain. The CDR3 is 14 amino acids. The germline V and J ends were trimmed by 5 bases and 4 bases, with 17 bases remaining between them. CDR1 and CDR2 from the germline V gene are SQVTM and ANQGSEA. The CDR3 DNA reads TGCAGCGTTACAACCACCGGAGGAACCTATGGCTACACCTTC. It codes for CSVTTTGGTYGYTF.

V usage is TRBV7-2 and J usage is TRBJ1-2, with no clear D. V was clipped by 0 bases and J by 4 bases, with 6 bases between them. The CDR3 is 13 residues long. Germline V CDR1 and CDR2: SGHTA, FQGNSA. The CDR3 DNA is TGTGCCAGCAGCTTAGCTGGGCGCTATGGCTACACCTTC. Translated, it gives CASSLAGRYGYTF.

The rearrangement links TRBV2 to TRBJ2-2; 8 bases align to TRBD1. V shed 6 bases and J 3 bases; nucleotides not matched to a gene: 6. Germline V gene sequence: CDR1 SNHLY, CDR2 FYNNEI. This CDR3 has 15 amino acids. Here the CDR3 reads CASRLDRAYTGELFF. CDR3 DNA sequence: TGTGCCAGCAGGCTGGACAGGGCGTACACCGGGGAGCTGTTTTTT.

In its sample, this clone was seen a few times. The genes are TRBV5-5 and TRBJ1-5; tentative D call: TRBD1 (5 bases). Trimming removed 3 bases at V and 11 bases at J, with 18 bases between. Germline values: CDR1 SGHKS, CDR2 YYEKEE (reference sequence). CDR3 size: 14 residues. The CDR3 DNA follows: TGTGCCAGCAGCTCGGCGGGGGACCGATCAGCCCAGCATTTT. This codes for CASSSAGDRSAQHF. The entire variable domain, with the rest obtained from reference TRBV5-5 and TRBJ1-5, is as follows: DAGVTQSPTHLIKTRGQQVTLRCSPISGHKSVSWYQQVLGQGPQFIFQYYEKEERGRGNFPDRFSARQFPNYSSELNVNALLLGDSALYLCASSSAGDRSAQHFGDGTRLSIL.

This chain links TRBV6-1 with TRBJ2-7, with 7 bases identical to TRBD2. Germline assignment: CDR1 MNHNS and CDR2 SASEGT. The CDR3 extends over 14 amino acids. V lost 1 base, J lost 5 bases, and 5 bases stayed unmatched. The chain's CDR3 is CASSEGWGGDEQYF. CDR3 in DNA: TGTGCCAGCAGTGAAGGTTGGGGGGGGGACGAGCAGTACTTC.

The chain couples TRBV19 to TRBJ2-1, with 10 bases identical to TRBD2. The CDR3 is 16 amino acids. Per the germline V gene, CDR1 is LNHDA and CDR2 is SQIVND (reference sequence). Trimming took 6 bases from V and 0 from J; bases not matched to a gene: 5. The CDR3 coding sequence is TGTGCCAGTAGCCTTAGCGGGGGGAGCTCCTACAATGAGCAGTTCTTC. Translation: CASSLSGGSSYNEQFF.

This clone came up a few times. The chain joins TRBV9 to TRBJ2-3; the D gene is possibly TRBD2 (7 bases). The ends were cut back, 0 bases at V and 5 bases at J, with 13 bases in the middle. The CDR3 runs to 15 residues. CDR1 is SGDLS, CDR2 YYNGEE, per germline. CDR3 nucleotide sequence: TGTGCCAGCAGCGTAGAGGGGGGGTCAGAAGATACGCAGTATTTT. It yields the protein CASSVEGGSEDTQYF.

The sample holds a few counts of this clone. This rearrangement joins TRBV7-7 to TRBJ2-5, with D possibly matching TRBD2 (5 bases). There are 13 residues in the CDR3. Germline V gives CDR1 SSHAT, CDR2 FNYEAQ (reference sequence). V was clipped by 1 base and J by 6 bases, with 9 bases between them. CDR3 in amino acids: CASSLVRGKTQYF. CDR3 DNA: TGTGCCAGCAGCTTAGTCCGGGGAAAGACCCAGTACTTC.

The CDR3 reads CASSWGWDRGQFSYEQYF. The CDR3 DNA is TGTGCCAGCAGTTGGGGTTGGGACAGGGGGCAATTTTCCTACGAGCAGTACTTC. The J gene is TRBJ2-7, the V gene TRBV5-6; 12 bases agree with TRBD1. This CDR3 has 18 residues. Germline assignment: CDR1 SGHDT and CDR2 YYEEEE. V was pared by 5 bases and J by 1 base, with 13 bases of the junction left unmatched.

The rearrangement uses TRBV6-1 and TRBJ2-7; D ambiguous. Germline V gene lookup returns CDR1 MNHNS and CDR2 SASEGT. The CDR3 totals 12 residues. Deletions cut 2 bases from V and 4 bases from J, with 6 bases between. For the CDR3, the DNA is TGTGCCAGCAGTGAACCTTATTACGAGCAGTACTTC. Protein sequence: CASSEPYYEQYF.

V gene TRBV7-2 combines with J gene TRBJ2-1; 8 bases map to TRBD1. CDR3 size: 15 residues. J lost 2 bases, V lost 5 bases, and 5 bases had no gene match. The germline CDR1 and CDR2 sequences are SGHTA and FQGNSA. The CDR3 DNA sequence: TGTGCCAGCAGCCTGACAGGGGTCCCCTACAATGAGCAGTTCTTC. Translation gives CASSLTGVPYNEQFF.

The genes are TRBV5-5 and TRBJ2-1, with D possibly matching TRBD2 (5 bases). V lost 0 bases to trimming and J lost 4 bases, with 11 bases between them. The V gene's germline CDR1 is SGHKS and CDR2 YYEKEE (reference sequence). The CDR3 is made up of 15 amino acids. The CDR3 reads CASSLETGSYNEQFF. As DNA, the CDR3 is TGTGCCAGCAGCTTGGAAACGGGATCGTACAATGAGCAGTTCTTC.

J is TRBJ1-5 and V is TRBV23-1; 7 nucleotides agree with TRBD1. TRBV23-1 is an ORF; its function is uncertain. V trimming: 2 bases; J trimming: 4 bases; junction bases outside the gene matches: 14. This CDR3 spans 18 amino acids. The CDR3 loop is CASSQPGTVGKLNQPQHF. DNA of the CDR3: TGCGCCAGCAGTCAACCCGGGACAGTTGGGAAGTTAAATCAGCCCCAGCATTTT.

This clone was counted once. The CDR3 DNA sequence: TGCGCCAGCAGCTTGAGGGACTCGGCCTCTGGGGCCAACGTCCTGACTTTC. This sequence encodes CASSLRDSASGANVLTF. The chain carries TRBV5-1 and TRBJ2-6; weak D call: TRBD2 (6 bases). The germline V and J ends were trimmed by 1 base and 0 bases, with 11 bases remaining between them. CDR1 and CDR2 (germline): SGHRS, YFSETQ. The CDR3 covers 17 residues.

This clone was observed a few times. The chain combines TRBV7-3 with TRBJ1-2, with D tentatively TRBD1 (6 bases). Germline V gene sequence: CDR1 SGHTA, CDR2 FQGTGA. Trimming stripped 1 base from V and 6 bases from J, with 21 bases between. The CDR3 runs 17 residues. CDR3 nucleotides: TGTGCCAGCAGCTTAATTGGCATGGGGGGGGCAGACGATGGCTACACCTTC. It translates to CASSLIGMGGADDGYTF.

The rearrangement joins TRBV30 to TRBJ1-4; D is ambiguous. The CDR3 is 13 amino acids. Trimming removed 5 bases at V and 4 bases at J, with 11 bases between. Germline V gene lookup returns CDR1 GTSNPN and CDR2 SVGIG (reference sequence). CDR3 DNA sequence: TGTGCCTGGGCCCCGGGAGATAATGAAAAACTGTTTTTT. It is translated as CAWAPGDNEKLFF.

The chain links TRBV5-1 to TRBJ1-5, with 8 bases lining up with TRBD1. Germline V gene sequence: CDR1 SGHRS, CDR2 YFSETQ. CDR3 length: 14 amino acids. J gave up 7 bases and V 2 bases, and 5 bases lay outside the gene matches. The CDR3, as DNA: TGCGCCAGCAGCTTAGGACAGGGCGAACAGCCCCAGCATTTT. Translation: CASSLGQGEQPQHF.

This chain joins TRBV19 and TRBJ2-7; TRBD2 matches at 9 bases. The CDR3 loop spans 14 amino acids. Trimming at V came to 3 bases and at J to 0 bases, leaving 0 bases not matched to a gene. Germline V gene lookup returns CDR1 LNHDA and CDR2 SQIVND (reference sequence). The CDR3 reads CASSISGSSYEQYF. The CDR3 DNA reads as TGTGCCAGTAGTATTAGCGGGAGCTCCTACGAGCAGTACTTC.

The chain recombines TRBV6-1 with TRBJ2-1, with 8 bases lining up with TRBD1. With 4 bases clipped from V and 10 bases from J, the junction kept 6 bases outside the gene matches. CDR3 length: 13 amino acids. Germline V lookup: CDR1 MNHNS, CDR2 SASEGT. CDR3 sequence reads: CASSATGVREQFF. In DNA form, the CDR3 reads TGTGCCAGCAGTGCGACAGGGGTCAGAGAGCAGTTCTTC.

The chain has TRBV7-8 and TRBJ2-2, with D possibly matching TRBD2 (6 bases). The germline gives CDR1 SGHVS, CDR2 FQNEAQ. The CDR3 spans 15 residues. V was shortened by 2 bases and J by 1 base, with 8 bases between the two germline ends. CDR3 DNA sequence: TGTGCCAGCAGCTTACCGGGGGTGAACACCGGGGAGCTGTTTTTT. Protein product: CASSLPGVNTGELFF.

J is TRBJ2-7 and V is TRBV6-5; no definite D call. The CDR3 runs to 15 residues. Germline CDR1 reads MNHEY; CDR2 reads SVGAGI. Trimming left V 3 bases short and J 7 bases short, with 19 bases between. The CDR3 DNA reads as TGTGCCAGCAGTTATGGGTCAGGCCCCCCTGGGGAGCAGTACTTC. Encoded protein: CASSYGSGPPGEQYF.

This sequence joins TRBV18 and TRBJ2-7, with a weak D call TRBD1 (6 bases). The germline gives CDR1 KGHSH, CDR2 LQKENI. The V end lost 3 bases, the J end lost 7 bases, and 16 bases lay between the germline ends. This CDR3 contains 14 residues. The CDR3: CASSPPQGSIEQYF. The CDR3 nucleotides are TGTGCCAGCTCACCGCCACAGGGCTCTATAGAGCAGTACTTC.

The chain recombines TRBV4-1 with TRBJ1-5; D is unclear. The CDR3 has 15 amino acids. The germline gives CDR1 MGHRA, CDR2 YSYEKL. V gave up 4 bases and J gave up 1 base, with 11 bases separating them. CDR3 DNA sequence: TGCGCCAGCAGCCGAGGGCGGGAGAGCAATCAGCCCCAGCATTTT. Translation gives CASSRGRESNQPQHF.